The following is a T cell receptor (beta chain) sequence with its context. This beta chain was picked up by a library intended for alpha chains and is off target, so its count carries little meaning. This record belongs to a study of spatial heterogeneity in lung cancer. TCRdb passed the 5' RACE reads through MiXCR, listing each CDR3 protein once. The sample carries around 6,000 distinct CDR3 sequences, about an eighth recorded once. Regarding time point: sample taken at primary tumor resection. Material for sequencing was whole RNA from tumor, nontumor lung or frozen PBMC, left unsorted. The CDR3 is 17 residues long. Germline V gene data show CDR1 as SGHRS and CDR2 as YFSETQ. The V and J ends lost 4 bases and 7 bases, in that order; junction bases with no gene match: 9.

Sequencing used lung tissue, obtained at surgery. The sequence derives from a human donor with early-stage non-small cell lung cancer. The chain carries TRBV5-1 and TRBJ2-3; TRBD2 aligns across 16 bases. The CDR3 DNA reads TGCGCCAGCAGCCCGGGACTAGCGGGAGGGCCCGGGAATACGCAGTATTTT. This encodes CASSPGLAGGPGNTQYF.